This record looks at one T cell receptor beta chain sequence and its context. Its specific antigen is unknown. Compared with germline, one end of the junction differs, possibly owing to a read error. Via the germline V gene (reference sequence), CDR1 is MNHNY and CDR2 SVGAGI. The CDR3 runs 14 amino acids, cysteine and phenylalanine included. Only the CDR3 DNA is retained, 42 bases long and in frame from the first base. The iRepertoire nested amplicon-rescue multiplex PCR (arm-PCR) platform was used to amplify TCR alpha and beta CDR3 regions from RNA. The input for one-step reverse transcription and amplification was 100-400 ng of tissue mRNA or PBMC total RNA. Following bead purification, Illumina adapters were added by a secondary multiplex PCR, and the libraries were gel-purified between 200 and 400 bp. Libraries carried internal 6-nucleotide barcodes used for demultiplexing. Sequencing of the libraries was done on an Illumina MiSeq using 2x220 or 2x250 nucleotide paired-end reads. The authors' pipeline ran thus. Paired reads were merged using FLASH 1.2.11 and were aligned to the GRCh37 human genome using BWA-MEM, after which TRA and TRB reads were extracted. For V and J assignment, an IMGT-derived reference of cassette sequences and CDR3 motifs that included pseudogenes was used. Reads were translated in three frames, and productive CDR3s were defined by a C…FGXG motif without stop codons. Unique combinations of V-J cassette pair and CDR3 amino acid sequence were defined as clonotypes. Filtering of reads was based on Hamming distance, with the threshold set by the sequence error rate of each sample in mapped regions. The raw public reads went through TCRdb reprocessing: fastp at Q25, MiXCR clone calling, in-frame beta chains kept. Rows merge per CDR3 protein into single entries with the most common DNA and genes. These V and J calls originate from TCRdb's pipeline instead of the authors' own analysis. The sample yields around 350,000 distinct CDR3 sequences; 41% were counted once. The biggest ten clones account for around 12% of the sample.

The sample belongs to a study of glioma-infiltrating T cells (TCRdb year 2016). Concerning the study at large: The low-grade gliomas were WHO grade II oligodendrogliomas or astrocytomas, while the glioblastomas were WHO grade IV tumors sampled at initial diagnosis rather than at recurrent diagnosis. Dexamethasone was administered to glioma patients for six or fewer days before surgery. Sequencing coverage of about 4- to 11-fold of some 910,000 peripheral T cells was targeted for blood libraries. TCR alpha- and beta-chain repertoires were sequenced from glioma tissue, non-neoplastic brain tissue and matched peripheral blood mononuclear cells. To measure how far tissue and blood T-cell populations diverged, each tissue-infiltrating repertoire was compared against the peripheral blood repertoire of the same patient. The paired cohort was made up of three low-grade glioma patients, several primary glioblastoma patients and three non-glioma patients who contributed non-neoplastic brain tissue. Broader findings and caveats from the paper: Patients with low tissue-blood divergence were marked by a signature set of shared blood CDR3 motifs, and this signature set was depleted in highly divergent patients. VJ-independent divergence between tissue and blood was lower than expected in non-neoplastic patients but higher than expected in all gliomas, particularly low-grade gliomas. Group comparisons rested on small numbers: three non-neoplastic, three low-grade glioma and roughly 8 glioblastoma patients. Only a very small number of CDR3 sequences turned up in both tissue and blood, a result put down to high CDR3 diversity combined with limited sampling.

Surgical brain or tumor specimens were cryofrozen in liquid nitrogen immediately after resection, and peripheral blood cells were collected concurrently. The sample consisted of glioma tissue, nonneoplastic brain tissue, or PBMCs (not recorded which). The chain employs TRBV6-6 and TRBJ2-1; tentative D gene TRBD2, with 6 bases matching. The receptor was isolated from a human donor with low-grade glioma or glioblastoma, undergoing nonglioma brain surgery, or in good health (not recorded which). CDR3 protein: CASSYRPRDDERYF. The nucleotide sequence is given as TGTGCCAGCAGTTACCGTCCGCGGGACGACGAGCGGTACTTC.